This T cell receptor beta chain was obtained from a study of blood T cell repertoires in COVID-19. With V trimmed by 6 bases and J by 12 bases, 16 bases remained unmatched. Germline CDR1 and CDR2: SEHNR and FQNEAQ (reference sequence). This CDR3 spans 15 amino acids. Some clones are missing from TCRdb's copy, which holds only in-frame ones; the method was immunoSEQ multiplex PCR. Among tens of thousands of clones listed, over 80% were seen once. This receptor was obtained from a human donor with active COVID-19. The donor label of this sample is uncertain. The chain couples TRBV7-9 to TRBJ1-2; 10 bases fit TRBD1. The sample taken for sequencing was peripheral blood. DNA of the CDR3: TGTGCCAGCAGTCGCTCAGATTGGGACAGGGGTAATAACACCTTC. Translating gives CASSRSDWDRGNNTF.